One sample yielded the 5 T cell receptor beta chains listed below, sequenced in a study of T cells in localized non-small cell lung cancer. Method: immunoSEQ multiplex PCR; TCRdb's copy keeps in-frame clones and lacks some. Here the sample spans 3,400 or so clones, roughly 29% being singletons. Sequenced here: lung tumor tissue, sampled before any cancer treatment. Receptors were obtained from a male donor aged 60 or older with stage I lung adenocarcinoma.

The rearrangement uses TRBV6-8 and TRBJ1-1; TRBD1 aligns across 8 bases. This CDR3 is built from 14 residues. V shed 10 bases and J 2 bases; nucleotides not matched to a gene: 9. From germline, CDR1 is MNHGY and CDR2 SAAAGT. The CDR3 is CAIRWDRYNTEAFF. CDR3 bases: TGTGCCATCAGGTGGGACAGGTATAACACTGAAGCTTTCTTT.

This clone has more than one count but fewer than ten. The chain employs TRBV19 and TRBJ1-4; D remains ambiguous. CDR3 length equals 11 residues. Germline V CDR1 and CDR2: LNHDA, SQIVND (reference sequence). V lost 5 bases to trimming and J lost 7 bases, with 5 bases between them. In nucleotides, the CDR3 is TGTGCCAGTAGTGTACGTGAAAAACTGTTTTTT. It is translated as CASSVREKLFF.

The gene calls are TRBV23-1 and TRBJ2-1, with 9 bases matching TRBD2. TRBV23-1 is filed as an ORF, its function uncertain. Trimming cost V 6 bases and J 5 bases; bases outside gene matches: 17. The CDR3 totals 18 residues. This chain's CDR3 is CASSQDAIAGARDNEQFF. CDR3 bases: TGCGCCAGCAGCCAAGATGCTATAGCGGGGGCCCGGGACAATGAGCAGTTCTTC.

The chain uses TRBV28 and TRBJ2-3; D may match TRBD1 or TRBD2 (5 bases each). V was trimmed by 3 bases and J by 5 bases, leaving 12 bases between them. The germline CDR1 and CDR2 sequences are MDHEN and SYDVKM. This CDR3 is 14 amino acids long. CDR3 residues: CASSFVGDQDTQYF. DNA of the CDR3: TGTGCCAGCAGTTTCGTAGGGGACCAAGATACGCAGTATTTT.

The rearrangement links TRBV16 to TRBJ1-1; D remains unclear. Per the germline V gene, CDR1 is KGHSY and CDR2 is FQNENV. V dropped 4 bases and J dropped 5 bases, with 14 bases sitting between them. The CDR3 has 14 amino acids. The CDR3 nucleotides read TGTGCCAGCAGCCCCCGGCTAGATTCTACTGAAGCTTTCTTT. Its translation is CASSPRLDSTEAFF.